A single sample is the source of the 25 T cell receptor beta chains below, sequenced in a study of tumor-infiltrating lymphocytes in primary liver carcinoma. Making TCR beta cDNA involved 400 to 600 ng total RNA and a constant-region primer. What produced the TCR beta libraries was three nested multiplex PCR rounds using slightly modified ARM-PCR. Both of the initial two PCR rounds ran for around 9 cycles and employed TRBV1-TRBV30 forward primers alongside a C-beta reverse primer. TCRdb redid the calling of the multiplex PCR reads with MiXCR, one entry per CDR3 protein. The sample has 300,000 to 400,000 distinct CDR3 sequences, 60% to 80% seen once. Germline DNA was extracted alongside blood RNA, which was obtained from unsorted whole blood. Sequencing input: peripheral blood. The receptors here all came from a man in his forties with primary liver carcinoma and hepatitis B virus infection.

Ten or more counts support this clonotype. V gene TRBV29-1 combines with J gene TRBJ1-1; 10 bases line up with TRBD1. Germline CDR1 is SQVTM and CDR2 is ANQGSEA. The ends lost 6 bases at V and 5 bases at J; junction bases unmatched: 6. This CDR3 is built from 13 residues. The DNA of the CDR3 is TGCAGCGTCCGACAGGGGGCTGGGACTGAAGCTTTCTTT. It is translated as CSVRQGAGTEAFF.

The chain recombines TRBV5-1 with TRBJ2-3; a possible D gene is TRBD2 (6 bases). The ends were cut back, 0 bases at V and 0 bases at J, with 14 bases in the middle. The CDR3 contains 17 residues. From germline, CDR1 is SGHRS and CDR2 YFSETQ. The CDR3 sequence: CASSLVKTGESTDTQYF. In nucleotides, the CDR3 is TGCGCCAGCAGCTTGGTTAAGACGGGAGAGAGCACAGATACGCAGTATTTT.

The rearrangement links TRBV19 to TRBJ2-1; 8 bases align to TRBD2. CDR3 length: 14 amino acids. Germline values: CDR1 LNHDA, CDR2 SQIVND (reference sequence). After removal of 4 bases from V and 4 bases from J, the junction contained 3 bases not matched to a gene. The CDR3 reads CASSKAGAYNEQFF. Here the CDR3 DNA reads TGTGCCAGTAGTAAAGCGGGAGCATACAATGAGCAGTTCTTC.

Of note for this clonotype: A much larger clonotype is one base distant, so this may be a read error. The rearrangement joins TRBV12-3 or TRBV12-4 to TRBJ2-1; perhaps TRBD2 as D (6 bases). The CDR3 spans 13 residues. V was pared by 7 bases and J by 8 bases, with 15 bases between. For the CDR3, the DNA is TGTGCCAGCATGGGGGACTGGGCCCATGAGCAGTTCTTC. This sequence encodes CASMGDWAHEQFF.

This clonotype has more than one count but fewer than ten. The CDR3 DNA sequence: TGTGCCAGCAGTTTGGCGAGGATCAGCTCCTACGAGCAGTACTTC. This codes for CASSLARISSYEQYF. The J gene is TRBJ2-7, the V gene TRBV28; D gene ambiguous. The CDR3 consists of 15 residues. The V gene's germline CDR1 is MDHEN and CDR2 SYDVKM. The V end was cut by 3 bases, the J end by 0 bases, with 12 bases between.

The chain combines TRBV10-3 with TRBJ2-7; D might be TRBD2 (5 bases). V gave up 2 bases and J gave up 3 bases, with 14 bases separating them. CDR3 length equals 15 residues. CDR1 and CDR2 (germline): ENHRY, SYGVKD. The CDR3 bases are TGTGCCATCAGTGAGGCCCCTAGCTTGGTCTACGAGCAGTACTTC. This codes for CAISEAPSLVYEQYF.

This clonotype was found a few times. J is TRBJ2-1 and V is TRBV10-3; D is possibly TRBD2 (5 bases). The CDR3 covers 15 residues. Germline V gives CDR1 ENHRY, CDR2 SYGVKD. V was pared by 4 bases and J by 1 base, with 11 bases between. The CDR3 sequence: CAISVRDLSYNEQFF. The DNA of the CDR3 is TGTGCCATCAGTGTTCGGGATTTATCCTACAATGAGCAGTTCTTC.

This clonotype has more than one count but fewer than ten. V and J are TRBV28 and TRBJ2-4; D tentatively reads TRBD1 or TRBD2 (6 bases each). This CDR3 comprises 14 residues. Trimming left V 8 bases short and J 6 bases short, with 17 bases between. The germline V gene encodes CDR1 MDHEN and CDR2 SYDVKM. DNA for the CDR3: TGTGCCAGCTCCCCCCCAGGGGAGGTAAACATTCAGTACTTC. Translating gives CASSPPGEVNIQYF.

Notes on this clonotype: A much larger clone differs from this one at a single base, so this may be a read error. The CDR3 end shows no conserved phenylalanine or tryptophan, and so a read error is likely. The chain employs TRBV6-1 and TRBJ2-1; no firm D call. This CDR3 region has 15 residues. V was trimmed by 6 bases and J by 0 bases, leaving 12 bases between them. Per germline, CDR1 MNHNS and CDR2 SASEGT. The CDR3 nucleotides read TGTGCCAGCAGCTTAGCACTGAACTCCTACAATGAGCAGTTCTTA. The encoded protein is CASSLALNSYNEQFL.

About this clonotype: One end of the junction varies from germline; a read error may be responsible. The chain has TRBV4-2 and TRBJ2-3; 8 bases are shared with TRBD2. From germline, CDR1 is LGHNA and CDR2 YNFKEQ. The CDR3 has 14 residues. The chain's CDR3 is CASSRGRAGDTQYF. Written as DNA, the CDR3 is TGTGCCAGCAGCCGAGGGCGAGCGGGGGATACGCAGTACTTT.

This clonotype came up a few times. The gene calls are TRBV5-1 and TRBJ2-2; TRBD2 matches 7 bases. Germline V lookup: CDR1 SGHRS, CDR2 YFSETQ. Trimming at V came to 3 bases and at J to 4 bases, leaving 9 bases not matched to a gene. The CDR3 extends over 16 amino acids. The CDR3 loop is CASSSRGSLSTGELFF. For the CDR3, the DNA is TGCGCCAGCAGCTCGCGGGGGTCCCTGAGCACCGGGGAGCTGTTTTTT.

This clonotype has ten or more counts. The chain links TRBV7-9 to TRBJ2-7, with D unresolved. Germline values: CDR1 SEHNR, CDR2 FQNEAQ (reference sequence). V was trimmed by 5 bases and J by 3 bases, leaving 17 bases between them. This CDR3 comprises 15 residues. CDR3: CASSVDGYRDYEQYF. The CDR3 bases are TGTGCCAGCAGCGTGGACGGCTACCGAGACTACGAGCAGTACTTC.

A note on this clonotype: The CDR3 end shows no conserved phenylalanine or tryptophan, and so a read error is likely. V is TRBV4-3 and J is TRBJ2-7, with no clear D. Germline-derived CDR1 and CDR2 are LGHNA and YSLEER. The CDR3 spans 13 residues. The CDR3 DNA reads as TGCGCCAGCAGCCAAGATTCGGGCTACAAGCAGTACTTA. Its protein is CASSQDSGYKQYL.

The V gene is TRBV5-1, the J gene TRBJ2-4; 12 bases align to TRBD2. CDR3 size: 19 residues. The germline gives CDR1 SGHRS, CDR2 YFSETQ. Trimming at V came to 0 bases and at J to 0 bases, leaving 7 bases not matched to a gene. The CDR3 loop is CASSLGTSGTVIAKNIQYF. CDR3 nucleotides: TGCGCCAGCAGCTTGGGGACTAGCGGGACCGTAATAGCCAAAAACATTCAGTACTTC.

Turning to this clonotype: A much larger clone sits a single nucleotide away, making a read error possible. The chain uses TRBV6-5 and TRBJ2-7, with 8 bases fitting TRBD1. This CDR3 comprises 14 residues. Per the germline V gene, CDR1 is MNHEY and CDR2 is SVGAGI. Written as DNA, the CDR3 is TGTGCCAGCGGTCCACAGGGGGGTACCTACGAGCGGTACTTC. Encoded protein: CASGPQGGTYERYF.

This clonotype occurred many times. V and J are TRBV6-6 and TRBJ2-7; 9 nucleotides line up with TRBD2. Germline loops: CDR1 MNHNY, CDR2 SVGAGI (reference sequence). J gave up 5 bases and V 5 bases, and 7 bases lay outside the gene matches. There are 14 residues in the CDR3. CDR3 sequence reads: CASSPEAGGNEQYF. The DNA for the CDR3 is TGTGCCAGCAGTCCGGAAGCGGGAGGCAACGAGCAGTACTTC.

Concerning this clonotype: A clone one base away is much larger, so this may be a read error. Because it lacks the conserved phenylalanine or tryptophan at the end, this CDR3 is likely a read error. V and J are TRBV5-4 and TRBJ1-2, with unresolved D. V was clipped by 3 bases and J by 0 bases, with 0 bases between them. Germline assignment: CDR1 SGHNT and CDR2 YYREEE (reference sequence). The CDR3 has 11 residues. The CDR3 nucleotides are TGTGCCAGCAGCTCTAACTATGGCTACACCATC. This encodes CASSSNYGYTI.

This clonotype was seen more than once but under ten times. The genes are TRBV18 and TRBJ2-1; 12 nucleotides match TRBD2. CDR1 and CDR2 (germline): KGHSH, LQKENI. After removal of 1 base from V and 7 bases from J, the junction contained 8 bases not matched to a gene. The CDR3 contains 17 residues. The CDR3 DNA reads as TGTGCCAGCTCACCACGGGTTCCGACTAGCGGGAGTAATGAGCAGTTCTTC. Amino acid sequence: CASSPRVPTSGSNEQFF. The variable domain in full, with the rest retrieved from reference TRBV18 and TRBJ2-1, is NAGVMQNPRHLVRRRGQEARLRCSPMKGHSHVYWYRQLPEEGLKFMVYLQKENIIDESGMPKERFSAEFPKEGPSILRIQQVVRGDSAAYFCASSPRVPTSGSNEQFFGPGTRLTVL.

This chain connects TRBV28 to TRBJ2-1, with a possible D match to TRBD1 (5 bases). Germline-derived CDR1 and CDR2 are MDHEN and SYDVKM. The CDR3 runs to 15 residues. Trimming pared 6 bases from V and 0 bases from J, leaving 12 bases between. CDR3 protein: CASSSPGRSYNEQFF. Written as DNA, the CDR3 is TGTGCCAGCAGCTCCCCAGGGCGCTCCTACAATGAGCAGTTCTTC.

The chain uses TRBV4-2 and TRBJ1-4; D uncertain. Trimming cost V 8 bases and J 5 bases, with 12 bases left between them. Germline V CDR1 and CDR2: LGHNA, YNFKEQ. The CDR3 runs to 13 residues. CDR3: CASQEGRNEKLFF. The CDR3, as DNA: TGTGCCAGCCAAGAGGGCAGAAATGAAAAACTGTTTTTT.

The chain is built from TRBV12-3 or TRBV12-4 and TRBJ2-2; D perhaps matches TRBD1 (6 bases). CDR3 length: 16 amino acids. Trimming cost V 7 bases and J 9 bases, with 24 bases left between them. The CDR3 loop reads CASNSGQGRAVRELFF. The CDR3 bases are TGTGCCAGCAATTCAGGGCAGGGGAGAGCGGTCAGGGAGCTGTTTTTT.

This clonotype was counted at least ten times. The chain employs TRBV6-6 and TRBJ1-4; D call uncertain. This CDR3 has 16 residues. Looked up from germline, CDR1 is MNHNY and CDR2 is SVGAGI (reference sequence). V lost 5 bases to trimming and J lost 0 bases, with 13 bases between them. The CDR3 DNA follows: TGTGCCAGCAGTAACCCGAGCGGTGCAACTAATGAAAAACTGTTTTTT. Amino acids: CASSNPSGATNEKLFF.

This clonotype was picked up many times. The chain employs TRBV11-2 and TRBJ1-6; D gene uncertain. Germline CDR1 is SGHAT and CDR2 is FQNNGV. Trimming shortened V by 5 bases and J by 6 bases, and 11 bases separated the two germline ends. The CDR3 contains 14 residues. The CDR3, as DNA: TGTGCCAGCAGCGGACCGCCCAGTAATTCACCCCTCCACTTT. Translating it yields CASSGPPSNSPLHF.

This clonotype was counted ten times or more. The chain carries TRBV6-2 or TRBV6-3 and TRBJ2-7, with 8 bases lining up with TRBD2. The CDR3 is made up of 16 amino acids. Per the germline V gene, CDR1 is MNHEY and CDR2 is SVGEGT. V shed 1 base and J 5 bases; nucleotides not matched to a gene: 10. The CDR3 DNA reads TGTGCCAGCAGTTACTGGGGAGCGGGAGTCCCCCACGAGCAGTACTTC. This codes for CASSYWGAGVPHEQYF.

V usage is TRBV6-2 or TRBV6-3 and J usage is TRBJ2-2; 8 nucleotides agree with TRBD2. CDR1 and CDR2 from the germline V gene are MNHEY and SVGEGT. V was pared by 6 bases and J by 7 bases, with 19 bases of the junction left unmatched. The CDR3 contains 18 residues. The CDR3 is CASSPISGAGVVNGELFF. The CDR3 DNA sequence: TGTGCCAGCAGCCCTATCTCCGGAGCGGGAGTAGTCAACGGGGAGCTGTTTTTT.